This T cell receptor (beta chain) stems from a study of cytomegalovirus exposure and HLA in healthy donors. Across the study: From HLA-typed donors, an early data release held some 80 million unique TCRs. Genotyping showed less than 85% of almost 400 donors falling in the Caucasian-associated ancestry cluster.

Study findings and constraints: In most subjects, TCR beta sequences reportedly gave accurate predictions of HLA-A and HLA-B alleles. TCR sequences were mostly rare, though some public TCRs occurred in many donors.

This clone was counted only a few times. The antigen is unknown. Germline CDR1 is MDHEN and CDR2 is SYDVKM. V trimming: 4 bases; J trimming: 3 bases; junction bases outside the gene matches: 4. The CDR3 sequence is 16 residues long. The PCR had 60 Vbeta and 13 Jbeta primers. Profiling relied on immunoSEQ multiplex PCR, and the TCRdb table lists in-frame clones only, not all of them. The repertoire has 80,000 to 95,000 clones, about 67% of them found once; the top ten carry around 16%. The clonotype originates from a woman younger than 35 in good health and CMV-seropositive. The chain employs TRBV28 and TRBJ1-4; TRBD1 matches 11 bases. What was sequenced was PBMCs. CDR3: CASSYGQGASNEKLFF. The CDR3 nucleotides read TGTGCCAGCAGTTACGGACAGGGGGCCTCTAATGAAAAACTGTTTTTT.